This is a list of T cell receptor beta chains from one sample in a study of cytotoxic CD8 clonotypes in ibrutinib-treated CLL. Measured with immunoSEQ multiplex PCR; TCRdb has only the in-frame clones, and not every one. This table holds more than 200,000 clones, 70% found once. The sequenced sample was PBMCs, obtained after 24 months of ibrutinib treatment. The source is a human donor with chronic lymphocytic leukemia. Each CDR3 is given with its conserved first and last residue. The D gene is left open where the match is weak. Only part of the rows carry a size: once, few, many, or a class if the clone is expanded.

J gene,V gene,D gene,clone size,CDR3 DNA,CDR3 protein
TRBJ2-1,TRBV7-7,-,-,TGTGCTAGCAGCTTGGGGGTATCCTACAATGAGCAGTTCTTC,CASSLGVSYNEQFF
TRBJ2-5,TRBV5-1,-,-,TGCGCCAGCAGCTTGTCGGCAGGGACCGGTGAGGCCCAGTACTTC,CASSLSAGTGEAQYF
TRBJ2-2,TRBV7-9,TRBD1,once,TGTGCCAGCAGCGGACAGGGCTCCACCGGGGAGCTGTTTTTT,CASSGQGSTGELFF
TRBJ2-7,TRBV6-6,-,-,TGTGCCAGCAGTCTAACCCAGGGACTTTGGGATGTGCAGTACTTC,CASSLTQGLWDVQYF
TRBJ2-7,TRBV14,-,-,TGTGCCAGCAGCCAAGAAGGGGGAGCGACCTACGAGCAGTACTTC,CASSQEGGATYEQYF
TRBJ2-3,TRBV10-1,-,-,TGCGCCAGCAGTGAATTCGGGAGTCCCCAAGATACGCAGTATTTT,CASSEFGSPQDTQYF
TRBJ2-7,TRBV6-6,TRBD2,-,TGTGCCAGCAGAGGGACTAGCGGGGGCCTGGAGCAGTACTTC,CASRGTSGGLEQYF
TRBJ2-5,TRBV5-1,TRBD2,-,TGCGCCAGCAGCTTCGGTCCAGCGGGAGGGATGGAGACCCAGTACTTC,CASSFGPAGGMETQYF
TRBJ1-4,TRBV25-1,-,-,TGTGCCAGCAGGGAGGGGGGAAAGGTCGGTGAAAAACTGTTTTTT,CASREGGKVGEKLFF
TRBJ2-1,TRBV4-3,TRBD2,-,TGCGCCAGCAGCCTAGCACTAGCGGGATACGATGAGCAGTTCTTC,CASSLALAGYDEQFF
TRBJ1-1,TRBV10-3,-,few,TGTGCCATCACCCTAGGCGGGGCAGAAGAAGCTTTCTTT,CAITLGGAEEAFF
TRBJ2-7,TRBV28,TRBD2,once,TGTGCCAGCTGGCCCCTGAGTGGGGCAACTAGCGGATCAAGCCCCTACGAGCAGTACTTC,CASWPLSGATSGSSPYEQYF
TRBJ1-2,TRBV6-5,-,many,TGTGCCAGCAGTCAACAGGGAGGATCCGGCGGCTACACCTTC,CASSQQGGSGGYTF
TRBJ2-5,TRBV4-1,-,-,TGCGCCAGCAGCCACCTTGAAGGAGAGACCCAGTACTTC,CASSHLEGETQYF
TRBJ2-2,TRBV11-3,-,-,TGTGCCAGCAGCTTCTCCGCGGTCGAGACCGGGGAGCTGTTTTTT,CASSFSAVETGELFF